What follows describes a single TCR beta chain. Antigen specificity is unknown. The record originates from a study of chemoradiotherapy in HPV16-positive cancers. Study at large: Candidate HPV-specific T-cell clones and common TCR motifs came from functional assays in a couple of HPV16-positive patients. Study-wide findings and caveats: Only a couple of HPV16-positive patients supplied the functional HPV-specificity definition. During treatment, candidate HPV-specific clones and E7-related motifs expanded in tumor.

Repertoires were sampled repeatedly during chemoradiotherapy. TCRdb keeps only in-frame clones here, not all; method: immunoSEQ multiplex PCR. Among a few thousand clones, under 90% were seen once, and the ten largest hold around 3%. The CDR3 has 15 residues. From germline, CDR1 is SGHRS and CDR2 YFSETQ. V was trimmed by 0 bases and J by 5 bases, leaving 13 bases between them. Material: tumor tissue, obtained from a patient who underwent chemoradiotherapy. The source is a human donor with HPV-associated anogenital cancer. The gene calls are TRBV5-1 and TRBJ2-3, with D perhaps matching TRBD1 (5 bases). CDR3 in amino acids: CASSLEGIEIDTQYF. In nucleotides, the CDR3 is TGCGCCAGCAGCTTGGAGGGGATTGAGATAGATACGCAGTATTTT.